This TCR beta chain was sequenced during a study of T cell responses to AZD1222 COVID-19 vaccine (dated by TCRdb to about 2021). For the wider study: TCR sequencing was performed for some 250 trial participants, of whom 200 to 210 were given two doses of AZD1222 and 26 were given two doses of MenACWY control vaccine. Trial participants were enrolled by age into subgroups of 18-55, 56-69 and 70-plus years, and roughly 150, 30 and 60 TCR-sequenced participants, respectively, were included in these subgroups.

Details on this clone: What antigen it recognizes has not been identified. Base quality data are lacking; no much larger clone is found one base away.

Beyond this particular receptor, the publication reports: Epitopes outside the regions mutated in the B.1.351 and B.1.1.7 variants were reportedly recognized by nearly half of the unique spike-specific TCRs. The whole spike protein was spanned by vaccine-associated CD4 TCRs, and dominant responses were seen in regions 160-218 and 743-854. After two AZD1222 doses, both the breadth and the depth of spike-specific TCRs were significantly higher than at day 0 and than in MenACWY recipients. No day 14 peak-response samples were available, so repertoires were characterized only after the peak T cell response. Most participants were white British and females outnumbered males, and the authors suggested that clonal diversity may have been underestimated. The 56-69-year group was small, and its depth increase did not reach significance, likely because of low power. Conclusions about previously exposed vaccinees are limited because only six or seven AZD1222 recipients were SARS-CoV-2 seropositive at baseline.

The time point label of this sample denotes: about 28 days (+/-7) after the second vaccine dose. AZD1222 recipients with second doses at about 4 weeks or about 12 weeks were pooled, because spike-specific TCR depth and breadth did not differ between schedules. Vaccinee samples were obtained from the UK trials COV001 and COV002, which included a single-blind randomized controlled phase 2/3 trial of AZD1222 (ChAdOx1 nCoV-19) in healthy adults. For TCRbeta chain sequencing, PBMC samples from trial participants were taken at day 0 and at day 28 after the second dose. The CDR3 regions of human TCRbeta chains were subjected to immunosequencing. Per the authors' processing: Repertoire TCRs were checked for matches against a reference library of SARS-CoV-2-specific TCRs that had been generated using the MIRA antigen-specificity platform. Breadth meant the fraction of unique TCRs that were SARS-CoV-2-associated, whereas depth meant the fraction of total T cells that were SARS-CoV-2-associated. Using the MIRA data, every spike-specific TCR was mapped to the spike region that the TCR reacted to and assigned to either a CD4 or a CD8 class. Log10-transformed breadth and depth values were compared by one-way ANOVA with Sidak's multiple comparisons tests. Drawn from immuneACCESS, this table holds only the in-frame rearrangements with V and J called that TCRdb kept. Clones are partly lost; checked studies trace under half to an unresolved V gene and leave the rest unexplained. V, J and clone size reflect that table, while D and trimming were determined from the DNA. The sample table lists under 50,000 clones, approximately 90% of them with a count of one. Together, the top ten hold roughly 1.1% of the sample.

V is pruned by 0 bases and J by 4 bases, leaving 8 bases of the junction without a gene match. CDR1 and CDR2, looked up from the germline V gene, are LGHNA and YSLEER. Counted from cysteine to phenylalanine, this CDR3 has 18 amino acids. Only the CDR3 portion is preserved as DNA: 54 bases, with reading frame beginning at the first base. Sequencing was performed on peripheral blood, taken 28 days after the second AZD1222 dose. Recombination linked TRBV4-3 to TRBJ2-2, and 10 junction bases match TRBD2. The TCR was taken from an adult who received the AZD1222 COVID-19 vaccine. The nucleotide sequence reads TGCGCCAGCAGCCAAGATGCTAGCGGGAGTCTGGTCACCGGGGAGCTGTTTTTT. This is translated as CASSQDASGSLVTGELFF.